Each of the 13 T cell receptor beta chains below was sequenced from the same sample in a study of blood T cell repertoires in COVID-19. Clones were sequenced by immunoSEQ multiplex PCR, and TCRdb holds only the in-frame ones, with some missing. The sample has about 310,000 clones; around 90% are singletons. Material: PBMCs or T cells enriched from blood (not recorded which). Source of these receptors: a young woman who had recovered from COVID-19.

This clone was counted many times. The chain combines TRBV27 with TRBJ2-6; 7 bases agree with TRBD2. The germline V gene encodes CDR1 MNHEY and CDR2 SMNVEV (reference sequence). Trimming took 2 bases from V and 0 from J; bases not matched to a gene: 10. The CDR3 runs 19 residues. The CDR3 region has the DNA TGTGCCAGCAGTTTAGGGGGGGGGTCCCATTCCTCTGGGGCCAACGTCCTGACTTTC. Translated, it gives CASSLGGGSHSSGANVLTF.

The gene calls are TRBV2 and TRBJ1-1, with TRBD1 matching over 7 bases. The CDR3 sequence is 15 residues long. CDR1 is SNHLY and CDR2 is FYNNEI in the germline V gene. The V and J ends lost 2 bases and 1 base, in that order; junction bases with no gene match: 4. CDR3 sequence: CASSEQTGENTEAFF. The CDR3, as DNA: TGTGCCAGCAGTGAACAAACAGGGGAGAACACTGAAGCTTTCTTT.

The chain recombines TRBV7-9 with TRBJ1-2; D is unclear. CDR3 length: 13 residues. Trimming left V 1 base short and J 8 bases short, with 11 bases between. Per germline, CDR1 SEHNR and CDR2 FQNEAQ (reference sequence). The CDR3 loop reads CASSLDSLWGYTF. The CDR3 DNA reads as TGTGCCAGCAGCTTAGACAGTCTCTGGGGCTACACCTTC.

This chain connects TRBV7-8 to TRBJ1-5; TRBD1 might be the D (5 bases). The CDR3 totals 13 residues. Trimming removed 5 bases at V and 9 bases at J, with 14 bases between. Germline V lookup: CDR1 SGHVS, CDR2 FQNEAQ. The CDR3 here is CASSDTAQGPQHF. The CDR3 nucleotides read TGTGCCAGCAGCGACACGGCCCAGGGGCCCCAGCATTTT.

This clone was detected once. The gene calls are TRBV3-1 (or the pseudogene TRBV3-2) and TRBJ2-7, with 9 bases aligning to TRBD1. The CDR3 sequence is 15 residues long. V shed 4 bases and J 0 bases; nucleotides not matched to a gene: 4. From germline, CDR1 is LGHDT and CDR2 YNNKEL (reference sequence). The CDR3 sequence is CASSPSGQGSYEQYF. For the CDR3, the DNA is TGTGCCAGCAGCCCTTCGGGACAGGGCTCCTACGAGCAGTACTTC.

The CDR3 reads CASSILGGANQPQHF. The CDR3 region has the DNA TGTGCCAGTAGTATCCTAGGGGGGGCGAATCAGCCCCAGCATTTT. The chain has TRBV19 and TRBJ1-5; tentative D call: TRBD1 (6 bases). CDR1 is LNHDA, CDR2 SQIVND, per germline (reference sequence). The CDR3 length is 15 residues. Trimming removed 3 bases from V and 4 bases from J, with 13 bases in between.

The V and J genes are TRBV28 and TRBJ1-1, with a weak D call TRBD1 (6 bases). The V gene's germline CDR1 is MDHEN and CDR2 SYDVKM. The length of the CDR3 is 15 residues. Trimming pared 2 bases from V and 8 bases from J, leaving 18 bases between. CDR3 nucleotides: TGTGCCAGCAGTTTACCTGGGGGACAAGGAAGGGAAGCTTTCTTT. The encoded protein is CASSLPGGQGREAFF.

This rearrangement joins TRBV6-5 to TRBJ2-1; D may be TRBD2 (6 bases). Looked up from germline, CDR1 is MNHEY and CDR2 is SVGAGI. V lost 5 bases to trimming and J lost 8 bases, with 19 bases between them. The CDR3 runs 15 residues. The CDR3 spells CASSPRDSWRDEQFF. DNA for the CDR3: TGTGCCAGCAGTCCCCGAGATAGCTGGAGGGATGAGCAGTTCTTC.

This chain links TRBV20-1 with TRBJ1-3; perhaps TRBD1 as D (5 bases). Germline V CDR1 and CDR2: DFQATT, SNEGSKA (reference sequence). There are 14 residues in the CDR3. V was cut by 3 bases and J by 4 bases, with 13 bases left in between. CDR3 loop: CSASLGQGGNTIYF. CDR3 sequence (DNA): TGCAGTGCTAGTTTGGGGCAAGGAGGAAACACCATATATTTT.

The chain is built from TRBV2 and TRBJ2-4, with D tentatively TRBD1 (6 bases). The ends were cut back, 7 bases at V and 4 bases at J, with 11 bases in the middle. This CDR3 contains 13 residues. CDR1 and CDR2 from the germline V gene are SNHLY and FYNNEI. The CDR3 loop reads CASMEDSKNIQYF. The CDR3 nucleotides are TGTGCCAGCATGGAGGACAGTAAAAACATTCAGTACTTC.

This chain joins TRBV28 and TRBJ1-1; no clear D gene. V lost 3 bases and J 6 bases, leaving 5 bases between the germline ends. The CDR3 is 11 residues long. Looked up from germline, CDR1 is MDHEN and CDR2 is SYDVKM. The CDR3 loop reads CASSLLAEAFF. CDR3 sequence (DNA): TGTGCCAGCAGTTTGTTAGCTGAAGCTTTCTTT.

The chain combines TRBV11-2 with TRBJ2-1, with 11 bases fitting TRBD2. CDR1 and CDR2 (germline): SGHAT, FQNNGV. V shed 5 bases and J 5 bases; nucleotides not matched to a gene: 2. There are 14 residues in the CDR3. CDR3 protein: CASSRGLADNEQFF. CDR3 nucleotides: TGTGCCAGCAGCCGGGGACTAGCGGACAATGAGCAGTTCTTC.

V is TRBV28 and J is TRBJ2-5, with D possibly matching TRBD2 (7 bases). V lost 2 bases and J lost 3, with 13 bases in between. Germline CDR1 reads MDHEN; CDR2 reads SYDVKM. This CDR3 has 15 amino acids. The CDR3 spells CASSLLTGTKETQYF. As DNA, the CDR3 is TGTGCCAGCAGTTTACTTACAGGGACTAAAGAGACCCAGTACTTC.